The source of this TCR beta chain is a study of blood T cell repertoires in COVID-19. Overall study context: Sample material is recorded as cDNA or gDNA derived from T cells, B-cell-depleted T cells, or PBMCs.

Authors' processing steps: Quantification of nucleated cells was approximated via reference gene primer amplification. Assay used: immunoSEQ multiplex PCR; TCRdb lists only in-frame clones, some missing. The V and J calls and the clone size are those of that table, but D and trimming were determined from the DNA. The repertoire has 100,000 or so clones, roughly 80% of them found once; the top ten carry 7.5% to 10%. V dropped 3 bases and J dropped 6; count of bases not matched to a gene: 3. The CDR3 length is 13 residues. Germline values: CDR1 SGHRS, CDR2 YFSETQ. The material sequenced was peripheral blood. This TCR derives from a woman in her 70s with acute or convalescent COVID-19. The J gene is TRBJ1-1, the V gene TRBV5-1, with 9 bases identical to TRBD1. CDR3 loop: CASSWDRVAEAFF. The CDR3, as DNA: TGCGCCAGCAGCTGGGACAGGGTAGCTGAAGCTTTCTTT.